This TCR beta chain emerged from a study of regulatory T cells in long-lasting Graves disease. Arm-PCR with iRepertoire HTBI primers amplified the CDR3 regions for these TCR beta libraries. A single record per CDR3 protein comes from TCRdb applying MiXCR to the multiplex PCR reads. Of about 220,000 distinct CDR3 sequences listed, 15% to 20% are singletons. As to time point: newly diagnosed GD, antithyroid drugs for less than 3 months. RNA extracted from PBMCs served as the sequencing template. Germline V CDR1 and CDR2: LGHNA, YNFKEQ. This CDR3 is built from 16 residues. Trimming removed 4 bases from V and 1 base from J, with 16 bases in between. Separately, the same data were catalogued under a study of T cells in Graves' hyperthyroidism and ophthalmopathy.

Source: peripheral blood mononuclear cells (PBMCs), taken at new diagnosis, from a patient treated with antithyroid drugs. This chain uses TRBV4-2 with TRBJ1-2; a possible D gene is TRBD1 (5 bases). This receptor was identified in a woman between 25 and 40 years old with Graves disease. DNA for the CDR3: TGTGCCAGCAGCCTCCCGGACAATTCCCTTAACTATGGCTACACCTTC. Protein sequence: CASSLPDNSLNYGYTF.